This entry describes one TCR beta chain. This clonotype has only a few counts. The antigen it binds to is not known. No base quality information exists; no much larger clone differs at one position. This entry is derived from a study of T-cell memory formation after mild COVID-19 (dated by TCRdb to about 2021). Study-wide context: Most TCR sequence clusters were specific to one of the two donors. Two young, previously healthy adult volunteers made up the cohort, one male and one female. In two donors, T-cell clones that expanded and contracted after mild COVID-19 were tracked by sequencing TCRalpha and TCRbeta repertoires over time. General conclusions and limits of the study: Contracting CD4+ clones were found mainly in CM and EM memory subsets, while CD8+ clones were enriched in EMRA. The second-wave clones that peaked on day 37 were not confirmed to be SARS-CoV-2 specific. Some responding clones were detected in pre-infection memory, suggesting pre-existing cross-reactive memory T cells joined the SARS-CoV-2 response. The study covered only two mild cases, and larger cohorts including severe cases with pre-infection samples were considered necessary. From day 15 to 85, contracting clones showed balanced CD4/CD8 phenotypes, whereas a second wave of clones that expanded from day 15 to 37 leaned towards CD4+.

The CDR3 spans 18 residues, from the cysteine through the phenylalanine. Here the CDR3 DNA is all that survives: 54 bases in frame from base 1. The V end gives up 3 bases and the J end 0 bases, leaving 11 bases in the junction not matched to a gene. CDR1 and CDR2 (SGHRS, YFSETQ) derive from the germline V gene. PBMCs were isolated by Ficoll-Paque density gradient centrifugation. The reads were generated on an Illumina NovaSeq 6000. TCRalpha and TCRbeta cDNA libraries were constructed by 5'RACE with constant-segment primers, with sample barcodes and unique molecular identifiers being introduced. Trizol reagent was used to extract RNA from every sample. Library amplification was performed in two PCR steps, and a second sample barcode and Illumina TruSeq adapters were introduced in the second step. Sequencing of libraries was performed on an Illumina NovaSeq with 2 x 150 bp paired-end reads. Per the source publication's procedure: The reads were demultiplexed and collapsed into UMI-guided consensus sequences using migec v1.2.7. Using mixcr v2.1.11, UMI consensuses were aligned to TRA and TRB V and J templates and then assembled into clonotypes. A clonotype was counted as expanded or contracted only if both edgeR and NoisET called the change significant, with noise models trained on biological replicates. For edgeR calls, the thresholds were a false discovery rate-adjusted p below 0.01 and a log2 fold-change of 1. As an exploratory analysis of dynamics, max-normalized trajectories of the 1000 most abundant clonotypes were examined by PCA with hierarchical clustering. Each responding clone was given a CD4 or CD8 phenotype based on the CD4+ and CD8+ repertoires, which had been sequenced separately. Starting from the raw public reads, TCRdb applied fastp trimming at Q25, assembled clones with MiXCR and retained in-frame beta chains. For every CDR3 protein sequence, its rows merge into one entry that carries the most common genes and DNA. The V and J calls come from TCRdb's annotation, not from the publication. For this sample there are approximately 390,000 distinct CDR3 sequences; approximately 16% appear just once. The ten biggest clones cover 20% to 25% of the sample.

The rearrangement joined TRBV5-1 to TRBJ2-4; 8 bases in the middle match TRBD2. The sequence was collected from a man aged 18-30 years who had mild COVID-19 (a few samples of this study predate the infection). The sample titles of this study are shuffled in the database, so cell type and time point are left out; the donor was told from shared clones. Source material: PBMCs or a T cell subset sorted from them (not recorded which). In nucleotides, the sequence is TGCGCCAGCAGCTCTGGTGCTAGCGGGCTACTAGCCAAAAACATTCAGTACTTC. This codes for CASSSGASGLLAKNIQYF. The entire variable domain, with the stretches around the CDR3 drawn from the reference TRBV5-1 and TRBJ2-4 proteins, is KAGVTQTPRYLIKTRGQQVTLSCSPISGHRSVSWYQQTPGQGLQFLFEYFSETQRNKGNFPGRFSGRQFSNSRSEMNVSTLELGDSALYLCASSSGASGLLAKNIQYFGAGTRLSVL.